This passage covers 26 T cell receptor beta chains from one sample sequenced in a study of beta chain features in type 1 diabetes. The sequenced template was cDNA made from the entire isolated RNA. TCRdb keeps only in-frame clones here, not all; method: immunoSEQ multiplex PCR. Counted here are approximately 84,000 clones, around 32% occurring once; the ten biggest clones make up 0.45% to 0.55%. The sequenced sample was stem cell memory CD4+ T cells from blood. These receptors were collected from a woman between 18 and 29 years old in good health.

This chain links TRBV27 with TRBJ1-5; 8 bases map to TRBD1. CDR3 length equals 14 residues. Trimming at V came to 10 bases and at J to 3 bases, leaving 8 bases not matched to a gene. In germline, CDR1 is MNHEY, CDR2 SMNVEV (reference sequence). Here the CDR3 reads CATGRTGLNQPQHF. CDR3 bases: TGTGCCACCGGACGGACAGGGCTCAATCAGCCCCAGCATTTT.

The chain joins TRBV28 to TRBJ1-2; possible D gene TRBD1, 5 bases. This CDR3 is 12 amino acids long. Germline assignment: CDR1 MDHEN and CDR2 SYDVKM. With 6 bases removed from V and 5 bases from J, the gap between germline ends came to 10 bases. CDR3 bases: TGTGCCAGCAGCCTCGGGGGTTATGGCTACACCTTC. Amino acids: CASSLGGYGYTF.

The chain joins TRBV9 to TRBJ1-1, with 7 bases fitting TRBD1. The CDR3 totals 14 residues. CDR1 SGDLS and CDR2 YYNGEE come from the germline V gene. V trimming: 0 bases; J trimming: 7 bases; junction bases outside the gene matches: 6. This chain's CDR3 is CASSVGQGEGEAFF. The CDR3 DNA reads TGTGCCAGCAGCGTAGGACAGGGAGAGGGTGAAGCTTTCTTT.

The chain uses TRBV18 and TRBJ1-4; no clear D. Trimming removed 4 bases at V and 2 bases at J, with 8 bases between. The CDR3 is 14 amino acids. The germline V gene has CDR1 KGHSH and CDR2 LQKENI. The CDR3 nucleotides read TGTGCCAGCTCACTAGCCGTGACTAATGAAAAACTGTTTTTT. This sequence encodes CASSLAVTNEKLFF.

V usage is TRBV11-2 and J usage is TRBJ2-5; 7 nucleotides match TRBD1. This CDR3 spans 14 amino acids. With 1 base clipped from V and 5 bases from J, the junction kept 4 bases outside the gene matches. Germline V gives CDR1 SGHAT, CDR2 FQNNGV. The DNA for the CDR3 is TGTGCCAGCAGCTTAGCGGACAGGACGGAGACCCAGTACTTC. This translates into CASSLADRTETQYF.

There are a few counts of this clone. The CDR3 DNA reads as TGCGCCAGCAGCTTGGCGGCAGGTGCTTTCGGAAACATTCAGTACTTC. This sequence encodes CASSLAAGAFGNIQYF. The chain employs TRBV5-1 and TRBJ2-4; D ambiguous. Trimming cost V 0 bases and J 6 bases, with 16 bases left between them. The length of the CDR3 is 16 residues. CDR1 and CDR2 (germline): SGHRS, YFSETQ.

The chain employs TRBV4-2 and TRBJ2-5, with TRBD1 matching 7 bases. With V trimmed by 5 bases and J by 7 bases, 16 bases remained unmatched. This CDR3 has 16 residues. Per germline, CDR1 LGHNA and CDR2 YNFKEQ. Written as DNA, the CDR3 is TGTGCCAGCAGCTTACACTCGACAGGGATGGTGGTGACCCAGTACTTC. Protein sequence: CASSLHSTGMVVTQYF.

This clone was seen only a few times. The V call is TRBV2, the J call TRBJ1-2, with 9 bases fitting TRBD1. The V gene end was trimmed by 6 bases and the J gene end by 8 bases; junction bases not matched to a gene: 7. Germline loops: CDR1 SNHLY, CDR2 FYNNEI. CDR3 size: 13 residues. Here the CDR3 DNA reads TGTGCCAGCAGAGAATCCGGGACAGGGGGCTACACCTTC. Translated: CASRESGTGGYTF. The variable domain in full, completed from reference TRBV2 and TRBJ1-2, reads EPEVTQTPSHQVTQMGQEVILRCVPISNHLYFYWYRQILGQKVEFLVSFYNNEISEKSEIFDDQFSVERPDGSNFTLKIRSTKLEDSAMYFCASRESGTGGYTFGSGTRLTVV.

The chain joins TRBV27 to TRBJ2-3; TRBD2 matches 10 bases. The CDR3 consists of 13 residues. Germline CDR1 and CDR2: MNHEY and SMNVEV (reference sequence). The ends lost 8 bases at V and 1 base at J; junction bases unmatched: 0. The CDR3 DNA follows: TGTGCCAGCGGACTAGCGGGCACAGATACGCAGTATTTT. Its translation is CASGLAGTDTQYF.

As DNA, the CDR3 is TGTGCCAGCAGTCCAATGATGGGACAGGGGGCCGGTCAGCCCCAGCATTTT. Translating gives CASSPMMGQGAGQPQHF. V usage is TRBV2 and J usage is TRBJ1-5; 12 bases fit TRBD1. The V gene's germline CDR1 is SNHLY and CDR2 FYNNEI. CDR3 size: 17 residues. V dropped 5 bases and J dropped 6; count of bases not matched to a gene: 11. The full variable domain, in which reference TRBV2 and TRBJ1-5 provide the parts outside the CDR3, is EPEVTQTPSHQVTQMGQEVILRCVPISNHLYFYWYRQILGQKVEFLVSFYNNEISEKSEIFDDQFSVERPDGSNFTLKIRSTKLEDSAMYFCASSPMMGQGAGQPQHFGDGTRLSIL.

The J gene is TRBJ2-7, the V gene TRBV9, with TRBD2 matching over 14 bases. The germline gives CDR1 SGDLS, CDR2 YYNGEE. The CDR3 totals 14 residues. V dropped 0 bases and J dropped 11; count of bases not matched to a gene: 4. CDR3 bases: TGTGCCAGCAGCGTAGAGACTAGCGGGAGGGCCAAGTACTTC. It yields the protein CASSVETSGRAKYF.

This clone was counted a few times. The chain carries TRBV18 and TRBJ2-7; 10 bases align to TRBD1. This CDR3 spans 17 amino acids. The germline gives CDR1 KGHSH, CDR2 LQKENI. Germline trimming cut 5 bases from V and 4 bases from J; bases unmatched to any gene: 14. Here the CDR3 reads CASSAYTTGQGVYEQYF. The CDR3 DNA is TGTGCCAGCTCAGCATATACGACCGGACAGGGGGTTTACGAGCAGTACTTC. The variable domain in full, with the rest retrieved from reference TRBV18 and TRBJ2-7, is NAGVMQNPRHLVRRRGQEARLRCSPMKGHSHVYWYRQLPEEGLKFMVYLQKENIIDESGMPKERFSAEFPKEGPSILRIQQVVRGDSAAYFCASSAYTTGQGVYEQYFGPGTRLTVT.

This sequence joins TRBV5-4 and TRBJ2-4; TRBD2 aligns across 7 bases. V shed 4 bases, J shed 0 bases, and the junction held 10 bases outside the gene matches. This CDR3 comprises 17 residues. CDR1 and CDR2 from the germline V gene are SGHNT and YYREEE (reference sequence). This chain's CDR3 is CASSPSRGNLAKNIQYF. CDR3 DNA: TGTGCCAGCAGCCCTTCGCGGGGGAATCTAGCCAAAAACATTCAGTACTTC.

The chain links TRBV30 to TRBJ2-2, with 7 bases matching TRBD1. With V trimmed by 3 bases and J by 4 bases, 8 bases remained unmatched. The CDR3 contains 15 residues. Germline V gene data show CDR1 as GTSNPN and CDR2 as SVGIG (reference sequence). In DNA form, the CDR3 reads TGTGCCTGGAGGGAAAGGGGGCGTATCACCGGGGAGCTGTTTTTT. Translated, it gives CAWRERGRITGELFF.

V usage is TRBV5-1 and J usage is TRBJ2-5; 7 positions agree with TRBD1. From germline, CDR1 is SGHRS and CDR2 YFSETQ. The CDR3 is 14 amino acids. Trimming took 2 bases from V and 5 from J; bases not matched to a gene: 6. CDR3 DNA sequence: TGCGCCAGCAGCTTTCAGGGGGATCGGGAGACCCAGTACTTC. Its translation: CASSFQGDRETQYF.

The chain couples TRBV7-2 to TRBJ1-3, with D possibly matching TRBD1 (6 bases). Per the germline V gene, CDR1 is SGHTA and CDR2 is FQGNSA. The CDR3 covers 16 residues. Between the trimmed V and J ends, which lost 5 bases and 0 bases, there was a span of 14 bases. The CDR3 bases are TGTGCCAGCAGCCAATCACAGGGAATCTCTGGAAACACCATATATTTT. Its translation: CASSQSQGISGNTIYF.

The chain uses TRBV9 and TRBJ2-5, with 7 positions matching TRBD1. Per germline, CDR1 SGDLS and CDR2 YYNGEE. This CDR3 region has 13 residues. Trimming removed 3 bases from V and 5 bases from J; junction bases left unmatched: 4. CDR3 sequence: CASSEGAGETQYF. The CDR3 bases are TGTGCCAGCAGCGAGGGGGCAGGGGAGACCCAGTACTTC.

The chain is built from TRBV7-2 and TRBJ2-2; 9 positions agree with TRBD2. CDR1 is SGHTA and CDR2 is FQGNSA in the germline V gene. This CDR3 contains 16 residues. V trimming: 0 bases; J trimming: 7 bases; junction bases outside the gene matches: 6. The CDR3 DNA follows: TGTGCCAGCAGCTTAGCTAGCGGGAGATTAGGCGGGGAGCTGTTTTTT. Protein product: CASSLASGRLGGELFF.

This clone was counted between two and nine times. The V and J genes are TRBV7-8 and TRBJ2-2; D gene uncertain. Trimming stripped 5 bases from V and 2 bases from J, with 12 bases between. The germline V gene has CDR1 SGHVS and CDR2 FQNEAQ. The CDR3 loop spans 15 amino acids. CDR3 amino acids: CASSLHRDNTGELFF. The CDR3 region has the DNA TGTGCCAGCAGCCTACACAGAGACAACACCGGGGAGCTGTTTTTT.

Only a few counts were recorded for this clone. This rearrangement joins TRBV11-3 to TRBJ2-3; the D gene is possibly TRBD1 (5 bases). The germline CDR1 and CDR2 sequences are SGHNT and YENEEA. This CDR3 contains 12 residues. The germline V and J ends were trimmed by 1 base and 15 bases, with 14 bases remaining between them. The DNA for the CDR3 is TGTGCCAGCAGCTTAGGGTTGCAGGGAAACTATTTT. This gives the protein CASSLGLQGNYF. The whole variable domain, filled in from reference TRBV11-3 and TRBJ2-3, reads EAGVVQSPRYKIIEKKQPVAFWCNPISGHNTLYWYLQNLGQGPELLIRYENEEAVDDSQLPKDRFSAERLKGVDSTLKIQPAELGDSAVYLCASSLGLQGNYFGPGTRLTVL.

The chain carries TRBV18 and TRBJ1-5; D perhaps matches TRBD1 (6 bases). This CDR3 is built from 15 residues. Germline loops: CDR1 KGHSH, CDR2 LQKENI. The V gene lost 0 bases and the J gene lost 6 bases, with 12 bases spanning the gap. CDR3 nucleotides: TGTGCCAGCTCACCACCGAATAGAGGGGGTCAGCCCCAGCATTTT. It specifies CASSPPNRGGQPQHF.

This clone turned up a few times. The J gene is TRBJ2-3, the V gene TRBV7-9; 8 nucleotides agree with TRBD2. Trimming removed 5 bases from V and 5 bases from J; junction bases left unmatched: 6. CDR1 is SEHNR and CDR2 is FQNEAQ in the germline V gene (reference sequence). CDR3 length equals 14 residues. The CDR3 nucleotides read TGTGCCAGCAGCCAACAGGCGGGAGGAGATACGCAGTATTTT. It specifies CASSQQAGGDTQYF.

J is TRBJ2-5 and V is TRBV18; perhaps TRBD1 as D (6 bases). V dropped 4 bases and J dropped 5 bases, with 11 bases sitting between them. Per the germline V gene, CDR1 is KGHSH and CDR2 is LQKENI. This CDR3 has 13 amino acids. CDR3 amino acids: CASSLQGEETQYF. The CDR3 coding sequence is TGTGCCAGCTCACTACAGGGAGAGGAGACCCAGTACTTC.

This chain connects TRBV7-2 to TRBJ1-5, with D possibly being TRBD1 (5 bases). Trimming cost V 4 bases and J 1 base, with 11 bases left between them. Germline values: CDR1 SGHTA, CDR2 FQGNSA. This CDR3 contains 15 residues. The CDR3 here is CASSSQGGSNQPQHF. In DNA, the CDR3 is TGTGCCAGCAGCTCCCAGGGAGGGAGCAATCAGCCCCAGCATTTT.

This clone was seen more than once but under ten times. The gene calls are TRBV2 and TRBJ1-2; D uncertain. The CDR3 covers 14 residues. The germline V gene encodes CDR1 SNHLY and CDR2 FYNNEI. Trimming left V 2 bases short and J 2 bases short, with 9 bases between. CDR3 in DNA: TGTGCCAGCAGTGAACTCTCGGAGAACTATGGCTACACCTTC. Amino acid sequence: CASSELSENYGYTF.

This clone has only a few counts. The V gene is TRBV27, the J gene TRBJ2-5; D is unclear. Germline V gene lookup returns CDR1 MNHEY and CDR2 SMNVEV (reference sequence). V lost 3 bases and J lost 1, with 12 bases in between. The length of the CDR3 is 15 residues. The CDR3 region is CASSLETVVQETQYF. The CDR3, as DNA: TGTGCCAGCAGTTTGGAGACGGTTGTCCAAGAGACCCAGTACTTC.